Here is one TCR beta chain with its context. A junction end diverges from the germline sequence, so it may reflect a read error. Primers for the PCR totalled 60 Vbeta and 13 Jbeta. Sequencing used immunoSEQ multiplex PCR; TCRdb keeps in-frame clones, though not all of them. The sample shows 150,000 to 200,000 clones, around nine tenths of them seen only once. The data derive from a study of cytomegalovirus exposure and HLA in healthy donors. Study background: The Caucasian-associated ancestry cluster held over 80% of a few hundred genotyped donors.

Germline V gene lookup returns CDR1 SEHNR and CDR2 FQNEAQ (reference sequence). This CDR3 spans 13 amino acids. V is TRBV7-9 and J is TRBJ1-1, with a tentative D call TRBD1 (6 bases). The TCR comes from a woman aged 18-35 years in good health and CMV-seronegative. The specimen sequenced was PBMCs. CDR3 in amino acids: CSSSLQGNTEAFF. CDR3 bases: TGTTCCAGCAGCCTACAGGGTAACACTGAAGCTTTCTTT.